These 2 T cell receptor beta chains share one sample of origin, sequenced in a study of blood T cell repertoires in COVID-19. Libraries were prepared by immunoSEQ multiplex PCR; TCRdb keeps only in-frame clonotypes and omits some of them. Altogether approximately 210,000 clones are present, about 91% being singletons, with the ten largest covering 0.95% to 1.5%. Input material: peripheral blood. The receptors shown here come from a young man with acute or convalescent COVID-19.

The chain combines TRBV5-1 with TRBJ2-1, with 8 bases identical to TRBD2. Germline CDR1 is SGHRS and CDR2 is YFSETQ. Trimming at V came to 1 base and at J to 4 bases, leaving 4 bases not matched to a gene. The CDR3 totals 15 residues. The CDR3 DNA follows: TGCGCCAGCAGCTTGTCGGGGGGGCTTTACAATGAGCAGTTCTTC. The encoded protein is CASSLSGGLYNEQFF.

This rearrangement joins TRBV5-1 to TRBJ2-7; D not certain. Germline V gene data show CDR1 as SGHRS and CDR2 as YFSETQ. The CDR3 has 13 residues. V was trimmed by 0 bases and J by 2 bases, leaving 6 bases between them. Here the CDR3 DNA reads TGCGCCAGCAGCTTGGACGGAGCCTACGAGCAGTACTTC. This gives the protein CASSLDGAYEQYF.